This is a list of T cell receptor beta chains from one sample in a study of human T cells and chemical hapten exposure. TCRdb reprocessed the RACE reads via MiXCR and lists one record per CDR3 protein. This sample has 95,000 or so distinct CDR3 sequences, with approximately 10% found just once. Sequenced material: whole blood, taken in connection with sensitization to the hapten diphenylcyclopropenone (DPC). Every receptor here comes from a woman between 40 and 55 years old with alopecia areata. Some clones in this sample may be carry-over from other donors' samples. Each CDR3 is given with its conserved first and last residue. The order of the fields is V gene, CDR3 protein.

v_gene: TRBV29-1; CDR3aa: CSANGGETLYF
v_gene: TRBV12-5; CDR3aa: CASGLVTSDRRSSYEQYF
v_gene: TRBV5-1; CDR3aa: CASTPGAGNTEAFF
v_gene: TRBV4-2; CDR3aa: CASSRGRGSSYNEQFF
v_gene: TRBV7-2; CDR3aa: CASSLANRGGYGYTF
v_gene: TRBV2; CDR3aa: CASSLLAGGADTQYF
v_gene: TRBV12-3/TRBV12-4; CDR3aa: CASSSRQGAFGGKLFF
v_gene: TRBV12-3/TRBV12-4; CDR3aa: CASSFEGPFHGSPLHF
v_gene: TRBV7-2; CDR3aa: CASSPTGLPGDTQYF
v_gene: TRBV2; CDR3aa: CASSWTSEHEQFF
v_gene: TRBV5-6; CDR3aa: CASSHPNEETQYF
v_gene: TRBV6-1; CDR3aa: CASSEAPGPNYGYTF
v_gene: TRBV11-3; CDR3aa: CASRGGSDEQFF
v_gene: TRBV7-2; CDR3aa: CASNLGGQGAQNEQFF
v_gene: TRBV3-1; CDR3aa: CASSRKGTYEQYF
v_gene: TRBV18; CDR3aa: CASYRDTSTDTQYF
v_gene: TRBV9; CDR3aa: CASSPQGVEQYF
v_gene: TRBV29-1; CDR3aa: CSVLTSGRVGEQFF
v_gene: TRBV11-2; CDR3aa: CASSYVGGAEQFF
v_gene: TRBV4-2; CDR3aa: CASSQDPGAEAFF
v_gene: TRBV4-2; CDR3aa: CASSRRADTQYF
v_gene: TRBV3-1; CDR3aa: CASSHGTGTKGGEQYF
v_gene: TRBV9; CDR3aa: CASSVGTSGKETQYF
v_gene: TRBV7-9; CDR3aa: CASSYQGGSTDTQYF
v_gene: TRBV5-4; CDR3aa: CASRPQGNYGYTF
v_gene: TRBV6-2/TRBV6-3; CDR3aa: CASSYSILLAHDNEQFF
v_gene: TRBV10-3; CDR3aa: CAISGNDDEQYF
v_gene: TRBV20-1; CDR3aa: CSARPRDRASTDTQYF
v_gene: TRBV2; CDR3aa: CASKRDREVDTQYF
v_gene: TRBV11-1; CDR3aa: CASSRRADNTDTQYF
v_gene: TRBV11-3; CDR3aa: CASSGGTAQNTGELFF
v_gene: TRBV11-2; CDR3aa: CASSLAGGGWDTQYF
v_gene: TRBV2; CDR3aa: CASSWGTTTGELFF
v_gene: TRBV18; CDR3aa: CASSPRDSYGYTF
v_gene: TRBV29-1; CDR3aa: CSVSTGGFNYEQYF
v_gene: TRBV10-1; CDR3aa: CASQPRQVGDGYTF
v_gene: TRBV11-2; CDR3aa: CASSLDLIGELFF
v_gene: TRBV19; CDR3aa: CATSQAHGSGELFF
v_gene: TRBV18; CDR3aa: CASSPLPTGEIEQYF
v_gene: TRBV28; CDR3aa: CASRARGGRTDTQYF
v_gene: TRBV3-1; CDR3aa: CASSPGHQPQHF
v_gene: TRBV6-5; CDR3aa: CASSYFPGHGATNEKLFF
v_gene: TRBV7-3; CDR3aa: CASSLEGTGELFF
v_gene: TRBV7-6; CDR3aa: CASSSGGGASNEQFF
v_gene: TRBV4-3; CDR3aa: CASSQDWTVTDTQYF
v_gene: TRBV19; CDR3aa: CASRSLRGETQYF